Each of the 4 T cell receptor beta chains below was sequenced from the same sample in a study of T-cell memory formation after mild COVID-19. Each CDR3 protein gets one entry after TCRdb re-called the 5' RACE reads with MiXCR. The profile covers about 160,000 distinct CDR3 sequences, with about a third appearing a single time and about 12% taken by the ten largest. Specimen: PBMCs or a T cell subset sorted from them (not recorded which). These receptors all come from an adult woman who had mild COVID-19 (a few samples of this study predate the infection). Cell type and time point are not known.

This chain links TRBV15 with TRBJ2-1; 10 positions agree with TRBD1. Germline CDR1 LNHNV, CDR2 YYDKDF (reference sequence). V gave up 4 bases and J gave up 4 bases; unmatched junction bases: 4. CDR3 length equals 15 residues. In DNA, the CDR3 is TGTGCCACCAGCATAGGGACAGGGGCGTACAATGAGCAGTTCTTC. Its protein is CATSIGTGAYNEQFF.

V gene TRBV7-9 combines with J gene TRBJ1-2; tentative D call: TRBD1 (5 bases). Germline V gene sequence: CDR1 SEHNR, CDR2 FQNEAQ (reference sequence). V lost 4 bases, J lost 6 bases, and 18 bases lay in between. The CDR3 spans 15 residues. CDR3 loop: CASSSAYRRFNGYTF. CDR3 nucleotides: TGTGCCAGCAGCTCCGCCTACAGGCGGTTTAATGGCTACACCTTC.

The V gene is TRBV29-1, the J gene TRBJ2-7; D tentatively fits TRBD1 or TRBD2 (5 bases each). This CDR3 spans 15 amino acids. Germline V CDR1 and CDR2: SQVTM, ANQGSEA. V lost 6 bases and J lost 7, with 25 bases in between. The CDR3 protein is CSVEGSAGETGEQYF. DNA of the CDR3: TGCAGCGTCGAGGGGTCAGCTGGTGAGACGGGGGAGCAGTACTTC.

The chain joins TRBV7-9 to TRBJ2-1, with D uncertain. Germline lookup yields CDR1 SEHNR and CDR2 FQNEAQ (reference sequence). The CDR3 loop spans 13 amino acids. Trimming pared 1 base from V and 6 bases from J, leaving 7 bases between. The CDR3 loop is CASSLVTANEQFF. CDR3 bases: TGTGCCAGCAGCTTAGTCACCGCCAATGAGCAGTTCTTC.